This T cell receptor (beta chain) was sequenced in a study of CD8 T cells in Susac syndrome (dated by TCRdb to between 2018 and 2021). With regard to the full study: Repertoire sequencing was used to test whether CD8+ T cell activation and differentiation in Susac syndrome was antigen driven.

The research as a whole found: The TCR sequencing and HLA analysis was acknowledged to have included a relatively small number of individuals.

Peripheral blood CD8+ and CD4+ T cells from healthy donors, Susac syndrome patients and multiple sclerosis patients were profiled using high-throughput TCR beta sequencing. The multiple sclerosis controls were treatment-naive patients whose relapsing-remitting disease, either stable or active, fulfilled the revised McDonald criteria. Bulk CD8+ and CD4+ T cells were purified magnetically by negative isolation, whereas CD8+ TEMRA cells were enriched by FACS. Blood was collected in EDTA tubes and processed within 24 hours, with PBMCs isolated through density gradient centrifugation. PBMCs destined for TCR sequencing were cryopreserved in liquid nitrogen and later thawed in a 37 °C water bath. A purity of at least 90% was achieved for sorted or isolated CD4+, CD8+ and CD8+ TEMRA cells. The CDR3 numbers 13 residues from cysteine through phenylalanine. The sequence is cut down to CDR3 DNA, 39 bases in frame from base 1. V is clipped by 0 bases and J by 2 bases, and the sequence between their germline boundaries is 7 bases long. As encoded in the germline V gene (reference sequence), CDR1 is GTSNPN while CDR2 is SVGIG.

RNA was extracted using the RNeasy kit, and about 0.45 to 1 microgram was reverse transcribed with random hexamers. The immunoSEQ multiplex PCR assay, which covers 54 Vbeta and 13 Jbeta segments, was used to amplify TCR beta CDR3 regions. Bias from PCR amplification was corrected by using a synthetic template baseline for primer optimization and for computational correction. From the authors' description of their analysis: Only productive sequences were kept, with reads annotated to V, D and J genes according to IMGT and analyzed in immunoSEQ Analyzer. Clonality was calculated as one minus the Shannon entropy normalized by log2 of the number of productive unique sequences. Public and private clones were assessed among the 100 most prevalent clones of each patient and control. Clones were defined as Susac-specific if absent from the healthy and MS cohorts, from under 1,200 published viral clones and from other ImmuneACCESS disease sequences. In-frame beta chains were kept once TCRdb had trimmed the public reads at Q25 with fastp and called clones with MiXCR. Entries that share a CDR3 protein sequence are merged under the most common genes and DNA. The V and J calls here are based on TCRdb, not the publication. The sample profile shows about 160,000 distinct CDR3 sequences; approximately 93% of them were found once. Roughly 0.099% of the sample comes from the top ten.

Points on this clonotype: Its binding antigen is unknown. Per-base qualities were not stored, and no clone one base away is much larger.

This receptor was taken from a human donor with multiple sclerosis. Recombination joined TRBV30 with TRBJ1-1, and possibly TRBD1, on 5 matching bases. Material for sequencing was CD4+ T cells from PBMCs. The DNA is as follows: TGTGCCTGGAGTGTACGGGACAACACTGAAGCTTTCTTT. Translated, this is CAWSVRDNTEAFF.